This T cell receptor beta chain derives from a study of cytotoxic CD8 clonotypes in ibrutinib-treated CLL. Trimming at V came to 4 bases and at J to 2 bases, leaving 6 bases not matched to a gene. The CDR3 is 16 amino acids. Germline V gene data show CDR1 as SGHRS and CDR2 as YFSETQ. This table comes from immunoSEQ multiplex PCR, and its TCRdb copy is limited to in-frame clones, with some not included. The sample yields fewer than 50,000 clones, 50% to 75% seen once. This clone was counted between two and nine times. Sequencing was performed on PBMCs, taken after 24 months of ibrutinib treatment. The origin of this receptor is a human donor with chronic lymphocytic leukemia. J is TRBJ2-7 and V is TRBV5-1; TRBD2 matches at 13 bases. CDR3 nucleotides: TGCGCCAGCAGCCCGGGACTAGCGGGATATACCTACGAGCAGTACTTC. Protein: CASSPGLAGYTYEQYF. Complete variable domain (other parts from reference TRBV5-1 and TRBJ2-7): KAGVTQTPRYLIKTRGQQVTLSCSPISGHRSVSWYQQTPGQGLQFLFEYFSETQRNKGNFPGRFSGRQFSNSRSEMNVSTLELGDSALYLCASSPGLAGYTYEQYFGPGTRLTVT.